This T cell receptor beta chain was obtained from a study of CXCR3-negative and CXCR3-positive naive CD8 T cells. Study-level background: Cumulative TRB read yield was 120 million to 150 million, averaging about 1.5 +/- 0.3 million per library.

UMI-labeled 5' RACE TRB cDNA libraries were prepared from the cells. TCRdb reanalyzed the 5' RACE reads and collapses them to one entry per CDR3 protein, without DNA. This sample contains around 95,000 distinct CDR3 sequences. Study-wide points: Compared with CXCR3-negative naive cells, CXCR3-positive naive cells showed more hydrophobic TRB CDR3s.

Concerning this clonotype itself: Its antigen is not identified.

Germline V CDR1 and CDR2: LNHDA, SQIVND (reference sequence). The CDR3 covers 15 residues. This receptor was identified in a human donor in good health. Some clones in this sample may be carry-over from other donors' samples. Sequencing was carried out using naive CXCR3+ CD8+ T cells from blood. Subset specified: CD45RO-CCR7+CD27+CD95- naive CD8+ T cells expressing CXCR3 (TNR3+). This chain connects TRBV19 to TRBJ2-1; no DNA is available, so the TRBD2 call from TCRdb remains unchecked. This CDR3 reads CASSRDSSSYNEQFF. The entire variable domain, with the rest obtained from reference TRBV19 and TRBJ2-1, is as follows: DGGITQSPKYLFRKEGQNVTLSCEQNLNHDAMYWYRQDPGQGLRLIYYSQIVNDFQKGDIAEGYSVSREKKESFPLTVTSAQKNPTAFYLCASSRDSSSYNEQFFGPGTRLTVL.